Following are 32 T cell receptor beta chains from one sample sequenced in a study of shared clonotypes between healthy human individuals. The protocol was immunoSEQ multiplex PCR, while the TCRdb copy is restricted to in-frame clones and leaves out a portion. The sample records roughly 220,000 clones, 65% being singletons. The sequenced material came from memory CD4+ T cells sorted from blood. The subset: CD45RA-negative fraction. Every receptor here comes from a man in his thirties or forties in good health.

The chain has TRBV16 and TRBJ2-3; D is perhaps TRBD2 (6 bases). The CDR3 is 16 residues long. The germline V gene encodes CDR1 KGHSY and CDR2 FQNENV. The V end was cut by 0 bases, the J end by 3 bases, with 13 bases between. CDR3 DNA sequence: TGTGCCAGCAGCCAATCACGAGCGGGTGAGACAGATACGCAGTATTTT. Encoded protein: CASSQSRAGETDTQYF.

The chain combines TRBV28 with TRBJ2-6; D not resolved. The germline V gene encodes CDR1 MDHEN and CDR2 SYDVKM. CDR3 length equals 15 residues. V was clipped by 5 bases and J by 1 base, with 9 bases between them. The CDR3: CASSKISSGANVLTF. In DNA form, the CDR3 reads TGTGCCAGCAGTAAGATCTCGTCTGGGGCCAACGTCCTGACTTTC.

There are a few counts of this clone. The V gene is TRBV7-2, the J gene TRBJ1-1; TRBD1 is a possible D gene (5 bases). The V gene's germline CDR1 is SGHTA and CDR2 FQGNSA. CDR3 length: 13 amino acids. Trimming took off 4 bases at V and 4 bases at J, with 10 bases between the two ends. DNA for the CDR3: TGTGCCAGCAGCTCCTGGGGGATCACTGAAGCTTTCTTT. This codes for CASSSWGITEAFF. The entire variable domain, with the rest obtained from reference TRBV7-2 and TRBJ1-1, is as follows: GAGVSQSPSNKVTEKGKDVELRCDPISGHTALYWYRQSLGQGLEFLIYFQGNSAPDKSGLPSDRFSAERTGGSVSTLTIQRTQQEDSAVYLCASSSWGITEAFFGQGTRLTVV.

The chain carries TRBV20-1 and TRBJ1-1; D ambiguous. Germline V gene data show CDR1 as DFQATT and CDR2 as SNEGSKA (reference sequence). Between the trimmed V and J ends, which lost 3 bases and 8 bases, there was a span of 7 bases. The CDR3 has 10 residues. CDR3 in amino acids: CSASLREAFF. The CDR3 coding sequence is TGCAGTGCTAGTCTTAGGGAAGCTTTCTTT.

The genes are TRBV19 and TRBJ1-5; 8 bases are a match to TRBD1. The CDR3 has 15 residues. J gave up 8 bases and V 5 bases, and 11 bases lay outside the gene matches. Germline CDR1 is LNHDA and CDR2 is SQIVND (reference sequence). CDR3 coding DNA: TGTGCCAGTAGTCCGACAGGGGCTTTTGGTGAGCCCCAGCATTTT. As protein: CASSPTGAFGEPQHF.

The chain uses TRBV7-9 and TRBJ1-2; 11 nucleotides align to TRBD1. After removal of 3 bases from V and 3 bases from J, the junction contained 6 bases not matched to a gene. This CDR3 comprises 16 residues. Germline loops: CDR1 SEHNR, CDR2 FQNEAQ (reference sequence). DNA of the CDR3: TGTGCCAGCAGCTTGGATGGACAGGGGGCCTACTATGGCTACACCTTC. Translating it yields CASSLDGQGAYYGYTF.

This chain uses TRBV6-1 with TRBJ1-5; 7 bases are shared with TRBD1. This CDR3 region has 15 residues. CDR1 is MNHNS and CDR2 is SASEGT in the germline V gene. V was clipped by 6 bases and J by 1 base; unmatched bases: 6. The CDR3 DNA reads as TGTGCCAGCAGACAGACAGGGTACAGCAATCAGCCCCAGCATTTT. It specifies CASRQTGYSNQPQHF.

This rearrangement joins TRBV7-3 to TRBJ2-2; weak D call: TRBD1 (5 bases). There are 15 residues in the CDR3. Germline V lookup: CDR1 SGHTA, CDR2 FQGTGA. Trimming took off 5 bases at V and 4 bases at J, with 14 bases between the two ends. CDR3 in DNA: TGTGCCAGCAGCAAGGGGCGGTCGGTCACCGGGGAGCTGTTTTTT. It yields the protein CASSKGRSVTGELFF.

The count of this clone is one. The rearrangement uses TRBV9 and TRBJ2-1, with a tentative D call TRBD2 (6 bases). The CDR3 is 15 amino acids. The V and J ends lost 0 bases and 6 bases respectively, with 13 bases between them. The germline CDR1 and CDR2 sequences are SGDLS and YYNGEE. The CDR3 DNA reads TGTGCCAGCAGCGTAGCTCGCGGGATCGGCAATGAGCAGTTCTTC. This gives the protein CASSVARGIGNEQFF.

The genes are TRBV7-3 and TRBJ2-5; a possible D gene is TRBD1 (6 bases). The CDR3 is 13 amino acids. Germline V gene data show CDR1 as SGHTA and CDR2 as FQGTGA. With 2 bases removed from V and 5 bases from J, the gap between germline ends came to 9 bases. CDR3 protein: CASSLSGVETQYF. The CDR3 DNA is TGTGCCAGCAGCTTATCAGGGGTCGAGACCCAGTACTTC.

This chain joins TRBV6-5 and TRBJ1-3; unclear D gene. The ends were cut back, 2 bases at V and 3 bases at J, with 11 bases in the middle. CDR1 is MNHEY, CDR2 SVGAGI, per germline. The CDR3 runs to 15 residues. The CDR3 loop reads CASSYGANDGNTIYF. CDR3 in DNA: TGTGCCAGCAGTTACGGAGCGAACGATGGAAACACCATATATTTT.

With respect to this clone: The sample has other DNA sequences that encode this CDR3 too. This chain uses TRBV5-1 with TRBJ2-3; 7 bases fit TRBD2. Looked up from germline, CDR1 is SGHRS and CDR2 is YFSETQ. V lost 3 bases to trimming and J lost 2 bases; unmatched junction nucleotides: 6. The CDR3 is made up of 15 amino acids. Here the CDR3 reads CASSSSGRATDTQYF. The CDR3 DNA follows: TGCGCCAGCAGCTCTAGTGGGAGGGCCACAGATACGCAGTATTTT. The variable domain in full, completed from reference TRBV5-1 and TRBJ2-3, reads KAGVTQTPRYLIKTRGQQVTLSCSPISGHRSVSWYQQTPGQGLQFLFEYFSETQRNKGNFPGRFSGRQFSNSRSEMNVSTLELGDSALYLCASSSSGRATDTQYFGPGTRLTVL.

V is TRBV7-9 and J is TRBJ1-1; D is undetermined. The ends were cut back, 4 bases at V and 3 bases at J, with 9 bases in the middle. The germline gives CDR1 SEHNR, CDR2 FQNEAQ (reference sequence). The CDR3 totals 13 residues. CDR3 nucleotide sequence: TGTGCCAGCAGCTCAGATTTCGACACTGAAGCTTTCTTT. Its protein is CASSSDFDTEAFF.

This clone was picked up one time. The V call is TRBV10-3, the J call TRBJ1-2; D perhaps matches TRBD1 (5 bases). V lost 9 bases and J 2 bases, leaving 13 bases between the germline ends. This CDR3 spans 13 amino acids. From germline, CDR1 is ENHRY and CDR2 SYGVKD. The CDR3 sequence is CAITQDTNYGYTF. The CDR3 nucleotides are TGTGCCATTACACAGGATACGAACTATGGCTACACCTTC.

V and J are TRBV5-4 and TRBJ1-2; no reliable D call. This CDR3 comprises 13 residues. V shed 4 bases and J shed 2 bases, with 9 bases lying between them. The germline V gene encodes CDR1 SGHNT and CDR2 YYREEE (reference sequence). The CDR3 coding sequence is TGTGCCAGCAGCCAAGGACGGAACTATGGCTACACCTTC. It is translated as CASSQGRNYGYTF.

CDR3 DNA: TGCGCCAGCAGCTTGAGGGTGGACGAGCAGTACTTC. It yields the protein CASSLRVDEQYF. The V gene is TRBV5-1, the J gene TRBJ2-7; D unclear. Germline assignment: CDR1 SGHRS and CDR2 YFSETQ. CDR3 length equals 12 residues. V gave up 1 base and J gave up 5 bases, with 7 bases separating them.

This chain connects TRBV6-5 to TRBJ2-2, with D maybe TRBD2 (6 bases). The V end was cut by 2 bases, the J end by 8 bases, with 18 bases between. This CDR3 has 16 amino acids. Per germline, CDR1 MNHEY and CDR2 SVGAGI. The chain's CDR3 is CASSYPSGVSVGELFF. The CDR3 DNA sequence: TGTGCCAGCAGTTACCCCTCGGGGGTCTCGGTTGGGGAGCTGTTTTTT.

J is TRBJ2-3 and V is TRBV29-1; no definite D call. CDR3 size: 14 residues. The germline V and J ends were trimmed by 4 bases and 8 bases, with 19 bases remaining between them. Germline assignment: CDR1 SQVTM and CDR2 ANQGSEA. CDR3 sequence reads: CSVGFQIYGGTQYF. CDR3 bases: TGCAGCGTTGGGTTCCAGATATATGGCGGTACGCAGTATTTT.

This clone was seen a handful of times. The genes are TRBV18 and TRBJ2-1; 7 nucleotides align to TRBD1. CDR3 length equals 16 residues. The V gene end was trimmed by 3 bases and the J gene end by 3 bases; junction bases not matched to a gene: 8. CDR1 and CDR2 (germline): KGHSH, LQKENI. CDR3 sequence: CASSPPTGPNYNEQFF. In DNA form, the CDR3 reads TGTGCCAGCTCACCCCCGACAGGGCCCAACTACAATGAGCAGTTCTTC.

Only a few counts were recorded for this clone. The chain combines TRBV28 with TRBJ2-5, with 11 bases matching TRBD2. Germline V gene data show CDR1 as MDHEN and CDR2 as SYDVKM. CDR3 length: 15 residues. J gave up 5 bases and V 5 bases, and 7 bases lay outside the gene matches. Here the CDR3 reads CASSPVAGGLETQYF. The DNA of the CDR3 is TGTGCCAGCAGTCCCGTAGCGGGAGGGCTGGAGACCCAGTACTTC.

The V call is TRBV28, the J call TRBJ2-5, with 7 bases aligning to TRBD2. After removal of 5 bases from V and 3 bases from J, the junction contained 21 bases not matched to a gene. The CDR3 is made up of 19 amino acids. In germline, CDR1 is MDHEN, CDR2 SYDVKM. Here the CDR3 DNA reads TGTGCCAGCAGTCATGAACGACAAGGCGGGAGTCCCGCCAAAGAGACCCAGTACTTC. Its protein product is CASSHERQGGSPAKETQYF.

This clone was counted only a few times. The chain combines TRBV18 with TRBJ1-2; TRBD1 aligns across 9 bases. CDR3 size: 17 residues. The ends lost 2 bases at V and 8 bases at J; junction bases unmatched: 15. Germline V gene sequence: CDR1 KGHSH, CDR2 LQKENI. The CDR3 reads CASSPVSPGQGSGGYTF. The CDR3 nucleotides read TGTGCCAGCTCACCAGTTTCTCCGGGACAGGGTAGTGGAGGCTACACCTTC. The variable domain in full, with the rest retrieved from reference TRBV18 and TRBJ1-2, is NAGVMQNPRHLVRRRGQEARLRCSPMKGHSHVYWYRQLPEEGLKFMVYLQKENIIDESGMPKERFSAEFPKEGPSILRIQQVVRGDSAAYFCASSPVSPGQGSGGYTFGSGTRLTVV.

CDR3 coding DNA: TGTGCCAGCTCACCAATTACGGGAGGGAACCAAGAGACCCAGTACTTC. Its translation: CASSPITGGNQETQYF. The V call is TRBV18, the J call TRBJ2-5, with 8 bases that match TRBD2. The CDR3 length is 16 residues. Trimming removed 2 bases from V and 0 bases from J; junction bases left unmatched: 5. Germline values: CDR1 KGHSH, CDR2 LQKENI. The whole variable domain, remainder taken from reference TRBV18 and TRBJ2-5, is NAGVMQNPRHLVRRRGQEARLRCSPMKGHSHVYWYRQLPEEGLKFMVYLQKENIIDESGMPKERFSAEFPKEGPSILRIQQVVRGDSAAYFCASSPITGGNQETQYFGPGTRLLVL.

The chain links TRBV5-1 to TRBJ1-2; the match to TRBD1 covers 11 bases. This CDR3 comprises 15 residues. V was pared by 4 bases and J by 2 bases, with 4 bases of the junction left unmatched. Germline loops: CDR1 SGHRS, CDR2 YFSETQ. The CDR3 loop is CASSVDRGQNYGYTF. The CDR3, as DNA: TGCGCCAGCAGCGTGGACAGGGGGCAGAACTATGGCTACACCTTC. Full variable domain (rest looked up from reference TRBV5-1 and TRBJ1-2): KAGVTQTPRYLIKTRGQQVTLSCSPISGHRSVSWYQQTPGQGLQFLFEYFSETQRNKGNFPGRFSGRQFSNSRSEMNVSTLELGDSALYLCASSVDRGQNYGYTFGSGTRLTVV.

Only one count was recorded for this clone. CDR3: CASSSPQGAQETQYF. For the CDR3, the DNA is TGTGCCAGCAGCAGCCCTCAGGGGGCTCAAGAGACCCAGTACTTC. The chain combines TRBV5-4 with TRBJ2-5, with 8 bases that match TRBD1. CDR1 is SGHNT, CDR2 YYREEE, per germline (reference sequence). Trimming cost V 4 bases and J 2 bases; bases outside gene matches: 7. The CDR3 runs 15 residues.

V is TRBV18 and J is TRBJ2-3; 9 positions match TRBD1. There are 15 residues in the CDR3. The V segment lost 2 bases and the J segment 4 bases; nucleotides outside the gene matches: 4. Germline lookup yields CDR1 KGHSH and CDR2 LQKENI. The CDR3 here is CASSPTTGGADTQYF. In nucleotides, the CDR3 is TGTGCCAGCTCACCAACTACAGGGGGCGCAGATACGCAGTATTTT.

This clone is a singleton in its sample. The gene calls are TRBV28 and TRBJ2-4; tentative D call: TRBD1 (6 bases). The V gene's germline CDR1 is MDHEN and CDR2 SYDVKM. The CDR3 totals 15 residues. The V and J ends lost 4 bases and 0 bases respectively, with 10 bases between them. The CDR3 DNA is TGTGCCAGCAGTTCTCGACAGGTAGCCAAAAACATTCAGTACTTC. This encodes CASSSRQVAKNIQYF.

The chain recombines TRBV11-2 with TRBJ1-1; D unclear. Per the germline V gene, CDR1 is SGHAT and CDR2 is FQNNGV. Trimming cost V 7 bases and J 0 bases, with 9 bases left between them. This CDR3 is built from 13 residues. CDR3 in amino acids: CASNYQMNTEAFF. The CDR3 DNA reads TGTGCCAGCAACTACCAGATGAACACTGAAGCTTTCTTT.

The J gene is TRBJ1-2, the V gene TRBV5-1, with no clear D. The ends were cut back, 0 bases at V and 8 bases at J, with 14 bases in the middle. CDR1 is SGHRS, CDR2 YFSETQ, per germline. The CDR3 runs to 14 residues. The CDR3 region is CASSLGGGQEGYTF. In DNA, the CDR3 is TGCGCCAGCAGCTTGGGAGGCGGGCAGGAAGGCTACACCTTC.

The chain uses TRBV12-5 and TRBJ1-5; D is ambiguous. V was pared by 1 base and J by 5 bases, with 12 bases between. The CDR3 is 15 amino acids. Germline CDR1 LGHNT, CDR2 FRNRAP. In nucleotides, the CDR3 is TGTGCTAGTGGTTTGGAAGCGGGCCCCGATCAGCCCCAGCATTTT. Residues: CASGLEAGPDQPQHF. The full variable domain, completed using reference TRBV12-5 and TRBJ1-5, is DARVTQTPRHKVTEMGQEVTMRCQPILGHNTVFWYRQTMMQGLELLAYFRNRAPLDDSGMPKDRFSAEMPDATLATLKIQPSEPRDSAVYFCASGLEAGPDQPQHFGDGTRLSIL.

The chain links TRBV7-2 to TRBJ2-1, with TRBD2 matching over 10 bases. The junction had 2 bases not matched to a gene; V was cut back by 1 base and J by 5 bases. This CDR3 has 15 residues. The germline V gene encodes CDR1 SGHTA and CDR2 FQGNSA. CDR3 protein: CASSLVLAGDNEQFF. The CDR3 bases are TGTGCCAGCAGCTTAGTCCTAGCGGGGGACAATGAGCAGTTCTTC.

The chain joins TRBV5-6 to TRBJ2-2; possibly TRBD1 for D (5 bases). V lost 2 bases and J lost 6, with 26 bases in between. Per the germline V gene, CDR1 is SGHDT and CDR2 is YYEEEE. This CDR3 has 19 residues. This chain's CDR3 is CASSFRGDSSFFLPGELFF. The CDR3 bases are TGTGCCAGCAGCTTCCGAGGCGACAGTTCTTTTTTCTTGCCCGGGGAGCTGTTTTTT.